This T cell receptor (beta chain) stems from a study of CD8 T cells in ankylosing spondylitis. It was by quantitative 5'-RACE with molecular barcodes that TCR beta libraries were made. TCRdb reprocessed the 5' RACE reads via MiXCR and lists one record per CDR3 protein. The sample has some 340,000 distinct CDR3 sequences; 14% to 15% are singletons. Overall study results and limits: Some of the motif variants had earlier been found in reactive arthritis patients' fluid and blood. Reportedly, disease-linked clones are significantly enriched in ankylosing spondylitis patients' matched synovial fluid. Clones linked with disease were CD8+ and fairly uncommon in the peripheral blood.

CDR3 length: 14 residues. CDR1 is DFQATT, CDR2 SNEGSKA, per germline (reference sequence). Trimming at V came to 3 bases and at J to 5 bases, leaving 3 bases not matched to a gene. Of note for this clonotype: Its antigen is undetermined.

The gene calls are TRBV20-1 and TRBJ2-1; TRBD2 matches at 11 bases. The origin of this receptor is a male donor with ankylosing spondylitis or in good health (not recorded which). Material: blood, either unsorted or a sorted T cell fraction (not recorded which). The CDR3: CSARTSGTDNEQFF. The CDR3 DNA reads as TGCAGTGCTAGGACTAGCGGGACAGACAATGAGCAGTTCTTC.